This TCR beta chain was recorded in a study of blood T cells in healthy people across ages. The V segment lost 3 bases and the J segment 6 bases; nucleotides outside the gene matches: 9. The CDR3 runs to 16 residues. CDR1 MNHEY and CDR2 SMNVEV come from the germline V gene (reference sequence). It was with a sample-barcoded 5' primer and a J-beta primer mix that a second PCR of about 6 to 12 cycles was run. Using its own MiXCR run on the 5' RACE reads, TCRdb lists one record per CDR3 protein. The data show approximately 1.5 million distinct CDR3 sequences, about 31% seen once. This chain links TRBV27 with TRBJ2-7; 12 bases map to TRBD1. The source is a woman aged 25 to 39 in good health. The specimen sequenced was blood. The CDR3 nucleotides read TGTGCCAGCAGTTTCCTCAAGGGGACAGGGGGCATCGAGCAGTACTTC. It codes for CASSFLKGTGGIEQYF.